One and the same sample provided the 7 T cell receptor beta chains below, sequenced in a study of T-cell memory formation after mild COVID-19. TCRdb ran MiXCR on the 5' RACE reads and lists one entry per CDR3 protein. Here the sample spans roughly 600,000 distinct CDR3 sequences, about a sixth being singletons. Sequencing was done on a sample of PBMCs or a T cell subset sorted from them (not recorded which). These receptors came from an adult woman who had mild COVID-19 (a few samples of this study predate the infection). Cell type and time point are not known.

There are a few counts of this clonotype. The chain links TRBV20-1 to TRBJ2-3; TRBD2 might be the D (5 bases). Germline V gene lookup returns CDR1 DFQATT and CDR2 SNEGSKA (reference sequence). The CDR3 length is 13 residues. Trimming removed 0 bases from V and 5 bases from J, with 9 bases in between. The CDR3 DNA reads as TGCAGTGCTAGAGAAATCGGGGAAGATACGCAGTATTTT. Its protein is CSAREIGEDTQYF.

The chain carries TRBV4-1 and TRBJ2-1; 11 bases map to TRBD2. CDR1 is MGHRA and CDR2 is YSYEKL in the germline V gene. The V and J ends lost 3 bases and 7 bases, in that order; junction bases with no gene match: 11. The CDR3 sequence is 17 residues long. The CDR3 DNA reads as TGCGCCAGCAGCCACTTTAGCGGGAGGGCTAGGGGGAATGAGCAGTTCTTC. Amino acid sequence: CASSHFSGRARGNEQFF.

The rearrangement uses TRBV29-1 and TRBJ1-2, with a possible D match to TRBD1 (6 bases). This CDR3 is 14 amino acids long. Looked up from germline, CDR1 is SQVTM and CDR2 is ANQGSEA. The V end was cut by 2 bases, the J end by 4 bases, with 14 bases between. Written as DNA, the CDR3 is TGCAGCGTTGAAAGTCGGGGGCGCGGCTATGGCTACACCTTC. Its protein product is CSVESRGRGYGYTF.

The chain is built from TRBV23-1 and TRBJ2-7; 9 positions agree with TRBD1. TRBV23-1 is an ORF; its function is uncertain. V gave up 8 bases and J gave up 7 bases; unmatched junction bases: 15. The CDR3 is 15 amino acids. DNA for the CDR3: TGCGCCAGCGGAGACCGGGACAGGGAGGCTTGGGAGCAGTACTTC. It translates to CASGDRDREAWEQYF.

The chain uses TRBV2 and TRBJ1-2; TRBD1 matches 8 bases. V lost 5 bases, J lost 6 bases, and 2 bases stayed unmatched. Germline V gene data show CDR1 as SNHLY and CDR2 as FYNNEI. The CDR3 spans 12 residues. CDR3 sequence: CASSRQGNGYTF. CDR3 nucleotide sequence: TGTGCCAGCAGTCGACAGGGGAATGGCTACACCTTC.

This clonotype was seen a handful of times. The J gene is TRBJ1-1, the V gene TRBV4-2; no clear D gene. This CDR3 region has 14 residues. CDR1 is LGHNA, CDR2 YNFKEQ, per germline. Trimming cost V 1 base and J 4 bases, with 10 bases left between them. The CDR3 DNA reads TGTGCCAGCAGCCAAGGGGCCAGGAGCACTGAAGCTTTCTTT. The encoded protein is CASSQGARSTEAFF.

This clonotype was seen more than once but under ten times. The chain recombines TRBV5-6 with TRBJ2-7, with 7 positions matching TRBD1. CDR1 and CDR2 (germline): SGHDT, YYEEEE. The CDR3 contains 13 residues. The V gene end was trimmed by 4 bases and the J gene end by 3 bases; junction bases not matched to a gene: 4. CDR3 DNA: TGTGCCAGCAGCCGAGGGACAGACTACGAGCAGTACTTC. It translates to CASSRGTDYEQYF. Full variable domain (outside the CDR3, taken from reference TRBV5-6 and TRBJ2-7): DAGVTQSPTHLIKTRGQQVTLRCSPKSGHDTVSWYQQALGQGPQFIFQYYEEEERQRGNFPDRFSGHQFPNYSSELNVNALLLGDSALYLCASSRGTDYEQYFGPGTRLTVT.